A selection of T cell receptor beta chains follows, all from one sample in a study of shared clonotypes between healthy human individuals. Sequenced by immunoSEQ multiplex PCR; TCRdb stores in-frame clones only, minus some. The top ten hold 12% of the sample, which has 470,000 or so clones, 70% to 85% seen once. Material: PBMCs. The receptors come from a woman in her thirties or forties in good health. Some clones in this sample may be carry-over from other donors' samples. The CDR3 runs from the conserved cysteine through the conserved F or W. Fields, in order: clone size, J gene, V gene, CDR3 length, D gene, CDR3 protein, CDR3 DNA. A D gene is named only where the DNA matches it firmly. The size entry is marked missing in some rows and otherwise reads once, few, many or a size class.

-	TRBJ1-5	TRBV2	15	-	CASSEGPRGNQPQHF	TGTGCCAGCAGTGAAGGGCCTCGGGGCAATCAGCCCCAGCATTTT
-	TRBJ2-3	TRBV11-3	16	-	CASSTGLGAITDTQYF	TGTGCCAGCAGCACCGGTCTGGGGGCGATCACAGATACGCAGTATTTT
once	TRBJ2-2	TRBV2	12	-	CASASVTGELFF	TGTGCCAGCGCATCGGTCACCGGGGAGCTGTTTTTT
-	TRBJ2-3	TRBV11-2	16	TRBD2	CASSLLAGVTLDTQYF	TGTGCCAGCAGCTTACTGGCGGGAGTGACGTTAGATACGCAGTATTTT
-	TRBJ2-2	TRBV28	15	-	CASSLIPASTGELFF	TGTGCCAGCAGTTTAATCCCAGCGAGTACCGGGGAGCTGTTTTTT
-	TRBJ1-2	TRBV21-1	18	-	CASIKHMRNIGVNYGYTF	TGTGCCAGCATCAAACACATGAGGAACATCGGCGTGAACTATGGCTACACCTTC
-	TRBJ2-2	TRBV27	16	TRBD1	CASSLRRGTGGGELFF	TGTGCCAGCAGTTTACGGAGGGGGACAGGGGGCGGGGAGCTGTTTTTT
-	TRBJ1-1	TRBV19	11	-	CASNHRDEAFF	TGTGCCAGTAACCACAGGGACGAAGCTTTCTTT
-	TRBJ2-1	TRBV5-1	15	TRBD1	CASSGQGQGINEQFF	TGCGCCAGCAGTGGGCAGGGACAGGGGATTAATGAGCAGTTCTTC
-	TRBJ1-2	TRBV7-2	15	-	CASSLHPTGPEGYTF	TGTGCCAGCAGCCTCCATCCGACAGGCCCGGAAGGCTACACCTTC
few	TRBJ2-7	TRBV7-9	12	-	CASSLAGAEQYF	TGTGCCAGCAGCTTAGCGGGAGCCGAGCAGTACTTC
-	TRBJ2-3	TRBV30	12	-	CAWSGTTDTQYF	TGTGCCTGGAGTGGAACCACAGATACGCAGTATTTT
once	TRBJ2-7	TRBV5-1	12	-	CASSPTESEQYF	TGCGCCAGCAGCCCTACAGAGTCCGAGCAGTACTTC
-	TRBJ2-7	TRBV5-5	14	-	CAKRPRTLFYEQYF	TGTGCCAAACGTCCCCGGACACTGTTCTACGAGCAGTACTTC
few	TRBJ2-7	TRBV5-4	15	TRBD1	CASSQRDRSSYEQYF	TGTGCCAGCAGCCAGAGGGACAGGAGCTCCTACGAGCAGTACTTC
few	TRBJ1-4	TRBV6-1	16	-	CASSESIGQGNEKLFF	TGTGCCAGCAGTGAATCAATAGGGCAGGGCAATGAAAAACTGTTTTTT
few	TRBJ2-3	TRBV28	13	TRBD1	CASEDRGLYTQYF	TGTGCCAGCGAGGACAGGGGGCTTTATACGCAGTATTTT
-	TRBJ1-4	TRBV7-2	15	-	CASSLVVGGDEKLFF	TGTGCCAGCAGCTTAGTGGTGGGAGGGGACGAAAAACTGTTTTTT
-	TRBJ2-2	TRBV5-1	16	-	CASSQGRFANTGELFF	TGCGCCAGCAGCCAAGGACGGTTCGCGAACACCGGGGAGCTGTTTTTT
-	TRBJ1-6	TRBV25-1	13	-	CASSQAGSSPLHF	TGTGCCAGCAGTCAAGCCGGGAGCTCACCCCTCCACTTT
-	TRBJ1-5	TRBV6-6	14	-	CASSWGRNNQPQHF	TGTGCCAGCAGTTGGGGACGGAACAATCAGCCCCAGCATTTT
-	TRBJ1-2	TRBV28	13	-	CASSPQGGYGYTF	TGTGCCAGCAGTCCCCAAGGGGGCTATGGCTACACCTTC
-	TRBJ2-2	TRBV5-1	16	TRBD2	CASSVVIAGATGELFF	TGCGCCAGCAGCGTAGTTATAGCGGGAGCCACCGGGGAGCTGTTTTTT
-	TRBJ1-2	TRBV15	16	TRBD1	CATSTPDRGAFYGYTF	TGTGCCACCAGCACTCCAGACAGGGGTGCGTTCTATGGCTACACCTTC
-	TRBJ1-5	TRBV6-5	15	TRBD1	CASSNHRGGNQPQHF	TGTGCCAGCAGTAATCACAGGGGTGGCAATCAGCCCCAGCATTTT
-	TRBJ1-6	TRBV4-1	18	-	CASSLLDGGTSYNSPLHF	TGCGCCAGCAGCCTGTTGGACGGAGGAACCTCCTATAATTCACCCCTCCACTTT
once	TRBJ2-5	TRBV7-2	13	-	CASSFGSQETQYF	TGTGCCAGCAGCTTTGGGAGCCAAGAGACCCAGTACTTC
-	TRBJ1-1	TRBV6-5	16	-	CASSYGPLGVGTEAFF	TGTGCCAGTAGTTATGGGCCGTTGGGGGTCGGCACTGAAGCTTTCTTT
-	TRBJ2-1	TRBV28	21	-	CASRFIFSSSSGASSYNEQFF	TGTGCCAGCAGATTTATATTTAGTTCCTCCTCCGGGGCAAGCTCCTACAATGAGCAGTTCTTC
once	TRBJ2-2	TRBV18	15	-	CASSPGAANTGELFF	TGTGCCAGCTCACCAGGGGCGGCGAACACCGGGGAGCTGTTTTTT
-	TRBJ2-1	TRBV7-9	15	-	CASSLEVGPYNEQFF	TGTGCCAGCAGCTTAGAGGTCGGACCTTACAATGAGCAGTTCTTC
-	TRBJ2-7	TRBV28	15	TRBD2	CASSLSPGLAYEQYF	TGTGCCAGCAGTTTATCCCCGGGACTAGCCTACGAGCAGTACTTC
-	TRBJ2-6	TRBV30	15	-	CAWRKGVAGANVLTF	TGTGCCTGGAGGAAAGGAGTGGCTGGGGCCAACGTCCTGACTTTC
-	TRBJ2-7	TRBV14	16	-	CASSAAAGQFPYEQYF	TGTGCCAGCAGCGCAGCTGCAGGACAGTTCCCCTACGAGCAGTACTTC
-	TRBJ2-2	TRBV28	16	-	CASSLGRGGFTGELFF	TGTGCCAGCAGTTTAGGAAGAGGGGGGTTCACCGGGGAGCTGTTTTTT
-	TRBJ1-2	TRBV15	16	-	CATSRDSPGANYGYTF	TGTGCCACCAGCAGAGATTCTCCAGGGGCTAACTATGGCTACACCTTC
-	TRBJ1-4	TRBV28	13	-	CASSLVTNEKLFF	TGTGCCAGCAGCTTAGTAACTAATGAAAAACTGTTTTTT
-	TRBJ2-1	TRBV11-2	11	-	CASSLVNEQFF	TGTGCCAGCAGCTTAGTCAATGAGCAGTTCTTC
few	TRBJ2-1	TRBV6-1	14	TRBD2	CASSVAGGVDEQFF	TGTGCCAGCAGTGTAGCGGGAGGGGTTGATGAGCAGTTCTTC
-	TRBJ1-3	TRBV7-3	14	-	CASSFTPEGNTIYF	TGTGCCAGCAGCTTTACCCCGGAGGGAAACACCATATATTTT
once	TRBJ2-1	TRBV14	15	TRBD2	CASSLGLAGVWEQFF	TGTGCCAGCAGCCTTGGACTAGCGGGAGTATGGGAGCAGTTCTTC
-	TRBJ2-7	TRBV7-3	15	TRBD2	CASSLSSGRTYEQYF	TGTGCCAGCAGCTTATCTAGCGGGAGAACCTACGAGCAGTACTTC
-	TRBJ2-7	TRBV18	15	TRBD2	CASSPSLAGGHEQYF	TGTGCCAGCTCACCATCGCTAGCGGGAGGCCACGAGCAGTACTTC
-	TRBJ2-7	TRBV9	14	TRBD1	CASSVDGTAYEQYF	TGTGCCAGCAGCGTAGACGGGACAGCCTACGAGCAGTACTTC
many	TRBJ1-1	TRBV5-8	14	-	CASSLDWDFSEAFF	TGTGCCAGCAGCTTGGATTGGGATTTCAGTGAAGCTTTCTTT
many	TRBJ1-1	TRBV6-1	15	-	CASSPYRALNTEAFF	TGTGCCAGCAGTCCCTACAGAGCTCTGAACACTGAAGCTTTCTTT
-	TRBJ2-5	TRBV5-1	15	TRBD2	CASRLGSSGGRTQYF	TGCGCCAGCAGACTGGGGTCTAGCGGGGGCCGGACCCAGTACTTC